The 26 T cell receptor beta chains below all came from one sample that was sequenced in a study of T cell repertoires in cytomegalovirus infection. Each CDR3 protein is one row after TCRdb ran MiXCR on the reads. The sample yields about half a million distinct CDR3 sequences, 33% seen once. Their antigens are not known. Here the sequenced sample was cultured PBMCs, taken from culture after CMV antigen stimulation. Receptors originate from a human donor in good health (CMV status not recorded). Some clones in this sample may be carry-over from other donors' samples.

This chain links TRBV4-3 with TRBJ2-5, with 9 positions matching TRBD2. V was pared by 3 bases and J by 2 bases, with 7 bases of the junction left unmatched. Per the germline V gene, CDR1 is LGHNA and CDR2 is YSLEER. CDR3 length: 16 residues. CDR3 amino acids: CASSQDTSGQQETQYF. The CDR3 coding sequence is TGCGCCAGCAGCCAGGACACTAGCGGGCAACAAGAGACCCAGTACTTC.

This clonotype turned up a few times. The chain is built from TRBV28 and TRBJ2-3, with D perhaps matching TRBD2 (5 bases). Germline lookup yields CDR1 MDHEN and CDR2 SYDVKM. The V and J ends lost 3 bases and 0 bases respectively, with 13 bases between them. This CDR3 is built from 16 residues. CDR3 in amino acids: CASSFSAAASTDTQYF. CDR3 bases: TGTGCCAGCAGTTTCTCGGCAGCGGCTAGCACAGATACGCAGTATTTT.

This clonotype was detected only a few times. The chain carries TRBV12-3 or TRBV12-4 and TRBJ1-5; D remains ambiguous. V was cut by 3 bases and J by 5 bases, with 14 bases left in between. The CDR3 consists of 15 residues. The CDR3 bases are TGTGCCAGCAGTTTTGGGAGTCTGGGAGATCAGCCCCAGCATTTT. Translation: CASSFGSLGDQPQHF.

The chain employs TRBV7-9 and TRBJ1-5; D not certain. Germline assignment: CDR1 SEHNR and CDR2 FQNEAQ (reference sequence). This CDR3 is built from 12 residues. The V end was cut by 5 bases, the J end by 4 bases, with 6 bases between. The CDR3 is CASSRENQPQHF. As DNA, the CDR3 is TGTGCCAGCAGCCGAGAAAATCAGCCCCAGCATTTT.

This CDR3 reads CASSVETGISGYTF. DNA for the CDR3: TGTGCCAGCAGCGTAGAGACAGGGATAAGCGGCTACACCTTC. This chain connects TRBV9 to TRBJ1-2; 7 positions agree with TRBD1. After removal of 0 bases from V and 8 bases from J, the junction contained 7 bases not matched to a gene. The germline V gene has CDR1 SGDLS and CDR2 YYNGEE. The CDR3 has 14 residues.

The chain joins TRBV20-1 to TRBJ2-5; the D gene is possibly TRBD1 (6 bases). V was clipped by 5 bases and J by 2 bases, with 21 bases between them. The CDR3 covers 16 residues. Germline CDR1 and CDR2: DFQATT and SNEGSKA (reference sequence). The CDR3 here is CSASGIEGGLQETQYF. Written as DNA, the CDR3 is TGCAGTGCTTCTGGAATAGAAGGGGGATTACAAGAGACCCAGTACTTC.

The chain uses TRBV7-6 and TRBJ2-2; D may match TRBD1 or TRBD2 (7 bases each). The ends were cut back, 5 bases at V and 3 bases at J, with 13 bases in the middle. The CDR3 extends over 15 amino acids. Germline lookup yields CDR1 SGHVS and CDR2 FNYEAQ. The CDR3 DNA is TGTGCCAGCAGCATACAGGGGAGGGACACCGGGGAGCTGTTTTTT. This sequence encodes CASSIQGRDTGELFF.

This clonotype came up a few times. This sequence joins TRBV29-1 and TRBJ2-7, with 9 positions matching TRBD1. Trimming removed 5 bases from V and 5 bases from J; junction bases left unmatched: 4. The germline V gene has CDR1 SQVTM and CDR2 ANQGSEA. The CDR3 is 12 residues long. CDR3 bases: TGCAGCGTTCCCCGACAGGGGGACGAGCAGTACTTC. This codes for CSVPRQGDEQYF.

This clonotype showed up just a few times. The chain employs TRBV6-1 and TRBJ1-5; a possible D gene is TRBD1 (5 bases). The germline V gene has CDR1 MNHNS and CDR2 SASEGT. CDR3 length equals 15 residues. The V gene lost 0 bases and the J gene lost 4 bases, with 10 bases spanning the gap. CDR3 protein: CASSEARGVNQPQHF. The CDR3 DNA follows: TGTGCCAGCAGTGAAGCCCGAGGGGTGAATCAGCCCCAGCATTTT.

V is TRBV6-6 and J is TRBJ2-2; D is unclear. V was trimmed by 10 bases and J by 6 bases, leaving 12 bases between them. CDR3 length: 12 residues. The V gene's germline CDR1 is MNHNY and CDR2 SVGAGI (reference sequence). The CDR3 sequence is CATIFWAGELFF. The CDR3 DNA is TGTGCCACTATTTTTTGGGCCGGGGAGCTGTTTTTT.

This clonotype came up a few times. The rearrangement joins TRBV4-3 to TRBJ1-6, with a tentative D call TRBD1 (6 bases). The CDR3 has 14 residues. Trimming stripped 3 bases from V and 10 bases from J, with 13 bases between. Germline loops: CDR1 LGHNA, CDR2 YSLEER. CDR3 region: CASSHYTGRSPLHF. In DNA form, the CDR3 reads TGCGCCAGCAGCCACTACACAGGGAGGTCACCCCTCCACTTT.

The chain recombines TRBV28 with TRBJ1-2; 8 positions match TRBD1. J gave up 7 bases and V 4 bases, and 2 bases lay outside the gene matches. The CDR3 is 12 residues long. CDR1 is MDHEN, CDR2 SYDVKM, per germline. The CDR3 is CASSWTGPGYTF. The CDR3 DNA reads as TGTGCCAGCAGTTGGACAGGGCCTGGCTACACCTTC.

The table lists this clonotype with many counts. This chain links TRBV7-2 with TRBJ2-5; D is perhaps TRBD1 or TRBD2 (5 bases each). CDR3 length equals 16 residues. CDR1 and CDR2 from the germline V gene are SGHTA and FQGNSA. The V end was cut by 6 bases, the J end by 0 bases, with 17 bases between. CDR3 sequence reads: CASSSQRGEYQETQYF. As DNA, the CDR3 is TGTGCCAGCAGTTCTCAGAGGGGAGAGTACCAAGAGACCCAGTACTTC.

This clonotype occurred a few times. The CDR3 loop is CSALGTVGYTF. CDR3 DNA sequence: TGCAGCGCCCTGGGGACAGTTGGCTACACCTTC. This rearrangement joins TRBV29-1 to TRBJ1-2; 7 nucleotides agree with TRBD1. This CDR3 region has 11 residues. The trim removed 7 bases at V and 7 bases at J, leaving 6 bases unmatched. Germline CDR1 and CDR2: SQVTM and ANQGSEA. The whole variable domain, remainder taken from reference TRBV29-1 and TRBJ1-2, is SAVISQKPSRDICQRGTSLTIQCQVDSQVTMMFWYRQQPGQSLTLIATANQGSEATYESGFVIDKFPISRPNLTFSTLTVSNMSPEDSSIYLCSALGTVGYTFGSGTRLTVV.

The chain recombines TRBV6-2 or TRBV6-3 with TRBJ1-1; a possible D gene is TRBD1 (5 bases). Germline CDR1 reads MNHEY; CDR2 reads SVGEGT. This CDR3 has 15 amino acids. The ends were cut back, 5 bases at V and 4 bases at J, with 17 bases in the middle. The CDR3 here is CASSTGDREGTEAFF. The CDR3 nucleotides are TGTGCCAGCAGTACGGGGGACCGGGAAGGCACTGAAGCTTTCTTT.

This clonotype was recorded a few times. The genes are TRBV12-3 or TRBV12-4 and TRBJ2-1; 10 positions match TRBD2. Trimming took 5 bases from V and 3 from J; bases not matched to a gene: 4. The CDR3 sequence is 15 residues long. This CDR3 reads CASSNSGRVYNEQFF. The CDR3 region has the DNA TGTGCCAGCAGTAACAGCGGGAGGGTCTACAATGAGCAGTTCTTC.

This clonotype was found a few times. The chain couples TRBV7-2 to TRBJ1-1; tentatively, D is TRBD1 (6 bases). CDR3 length: 14 amino acids. Germline CDR1 is SGHTA and CDR2 is FQGNSA. V lost 5 bases to trimming and J lost 1 base, with 11 bases between them. CDR3: CASSAMGQNTEAFF. The CDR3 bases are TGTGCCAGCAGCGCCATGGGACAGAACACTGAAGCTTTCTTT.

J is TRBJ2-3 and V is TRBV7-2; D uncertain. The CDR3 extends over 13 amino acids. CDR1 is SGHTA, CDR2 FQGNSA, per germline. V dropped 2 bases and J dropped 6 bases, with 9 bases sitting between them. CDR3 DNA: TGTGCCAGCAGCTTAAGCAGACTGGATACGCAGTATTTT. Translation gives CASSLSRLDTQYF.

V is TRBV7-3 and J is TRBJ2-4, with a weak D call TRBD2 (6 bases). Germline V gene data show CDR1 as SGHTA and CDR2 as FQGTGA. This CDR3 contains 15 residues. The V and J ends lost 3 bases and 9 bases respectively, with 18 bases between them. CDR3 loop: CASSLEGRERGIQYF. The DNA of the CDR3 is TGTGCCAGCAGCTTGGAGGGGCGGGAAAGGGGCATTCAGTACTTC.

This chain joins TRBV12-3 or TRBV12-4 and TRBJ2-3, with D possibly being TRBD2 (6 bases). CDR3 size: 14 residues. V was clipped by 7 bases and J by 0 bases, with 11 bases between them. The CDR3, as DNA: TGTGCCAGCACCCTTGGGACTAGCACAGATACGCAGTATTTT. Encoded protein: CASTLGTSTDTQYF.

The rearrangement joins TRBV28 to TRBJ1-5, with 7 nucleotides matching TRBD1. V trimming: 2 bases; J trimming: 4 bases; junction bases outside the gene matches: 5. This CDR3 is built from 15 residues. The germline V gene encodes CDR1 MDHEN and CDR2 SYDVKM. The CDR3 here is CASSLTDRINQPQHF. The CDR3 nucleotides read TGTGCCAGCAGTTTAACGGACAGGATTAATCAGCCCCAGCATTTT.

This clonotype was detected only a few times. This rearrangement joins TRBV5-4 to TRBJ2-5; maybe TRBD2 (6 bases). Germline V CDR1 and CDR2: SGHNT, YYREEE (reference sequence). V lost 4 bases and J 5 bases, leaving 15 bases between the germline ends. The CDR3 length is 14 residues. The CDR3 coding sequence is TGTGCCAGCAGCCCCGGGGGACCCCCGGAGACCCAGTACTTC. It is translated as CASSPGGPPETQYF.

This clonotype was observed a few times. The chain carries TRBV7-9 and TRBJ2-3, with D unresolved. V gave up 3 bases and J gave up 6 bases, with 13 bases separating them. From germline, CDR1 is SEHNR and CDR2 FQNEAQ (reference sequence). The CDR3 length is 14 residues. DNA for the CDR3: TGTGCCAGCAGCTTTAGTCTGGCTTCCGATACGCAGTATTTT. It is translated as CASSFSLASDTQYF.

The chain recombines TRBV7-9 with TRBJ2-7; TRBD1 agrees at 8 bases. CDR1 and CDR2 (germline): SEHNR, FQNEAQ (reference sequence). CDR3 length: 16 residues. Trimming cost V 1 base and J 5 bases; bases outside gene matches: 10. CDR3 nucleotides: TGTGCCAGCAGCTTAGATTTGGGACAGGTGAGGCACGAGCAGTACTTC. This translates into CASSLDLGQVRHEQYF.

This clonotype was seen a few times. J is TRBJ1-1 and V is TRBV28; no definite D call. Germline V gives CDR1 MDHEN, CDR2 SYDVKM. This CDR3 is 12 amino acids long. The ends were cut back, 9 bases at V and 2 bases at J, with 10 bases in the middle. CDR3 DNA: TGTGCCAGTAAACGGTTTAACACTGAAGCTTTCTTT. Its protein product is CASKRFNTEAFF. The full variable domain, with the rest looked up from reference TRBV28 and TRBJ1-1, is DVKVTQSSRYLVKRTGEKVFLECVQDMDHENMFWYRQDPGLGLRLIYFSYDVKMKEKGDIPEGYSVSREKKERFSLILESASTNQTSMYLCASKRFNTEAFFGQGTRLTVV.

This sequence joins TRBV7-3 and TRBJ2-1; perhaps TRBD2 as D (6 bases). The CDR3 covers 14 residues. The germline gives CDR1 SGHTA, CDR2 FQGTGA. Trimming took off 1 base at V and 8 bases at J, with 12 bases between the two ends. The DNA of the CDR3 is TGTGCCAGCAGCTTAAACGGCGGAGGGGATGAGCAGTTCTTC. Amino acids: CASSLNGGGDEQFF.